This entry features one TCR beta chain sequence. As yet, its antigen is unknown. Looked up from germline, CDR1 is SQVTM and CDR2 is ANQGSEA. This CDR3 contains 13 residues. TRB cDNA was prepared as libraries by UMI-labeled 5' RACE. Following a re-call of the 5' RACE reads, TCRdb has one entry per CDR3 protein and lacks DNA. Reported are about 150,000 distinct CDR3 sequences; the ten largest clones contain roughly 0.39%. The source of the sample is a study of CXCR3-negative and CXCR3-positive naive CD8 T cells. Study details: The dataset comprises roughly 150 million TRB reads in total, with about 1.5 +/- 0.3 million reads per library.

Whole-study results and caveats: Similar TRBV-TRBJ usage characterized naive CXCR3-negative and CXCR3-positive cells; memory cells differed. The study found more hydrophobic TRB CDR3s in CXCR3-positive naive cells than in CXCR3-negative naive cells.

The specimen was naive CXCR3+ CD8+ T cells from blood. Subset of the sample: CD45RO-CCR7+CD27+CD95- naive CD8+ T cells expressing CXCR3 (TNR3+). The receptor was isolated from a human donor in good health. Some clones in this sample may be carry-over from other donors' samples. V usage is TRBV29-1 and J usage is TRBJ2-1; TCRdb picks TRBD1, but there is no DNA to check that call. The CDR3 reads CSVTGTGYNEQFF.